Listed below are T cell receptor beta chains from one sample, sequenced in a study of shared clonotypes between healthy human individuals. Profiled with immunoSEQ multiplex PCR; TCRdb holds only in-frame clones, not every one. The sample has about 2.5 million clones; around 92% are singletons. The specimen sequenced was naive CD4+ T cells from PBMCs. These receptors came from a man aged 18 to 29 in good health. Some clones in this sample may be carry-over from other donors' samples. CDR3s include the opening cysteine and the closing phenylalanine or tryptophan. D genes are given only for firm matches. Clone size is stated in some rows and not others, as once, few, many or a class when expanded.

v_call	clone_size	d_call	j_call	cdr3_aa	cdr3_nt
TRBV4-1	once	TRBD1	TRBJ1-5	CASSHSDRGYIQPQHF	TGCGCCAGCAGCCACTCGGACAGGGGATATATTCAGCCCCAGCATTTT
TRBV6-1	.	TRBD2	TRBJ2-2	CASSARLATNTGELFF	TGTGCCAGCAGTGCCAGACTAGCTACGAACACCGGGGAGCTGTTTTTT
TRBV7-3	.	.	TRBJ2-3	CASSLGLLATDTQYF	TGTGCCAGCAGCTTAGGTTTATTAGCAACAGATACGCAGTATTTT
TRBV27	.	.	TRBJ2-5	CASSSWTGETQYF	TGTGCCAGCAGTTCTTGGACGGGGGAGACCCAGTACTTC
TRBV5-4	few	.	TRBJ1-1	CASSLNGDLGVAFF	TGTGCCAGCAGCTTGAATGGGGATCTGGGGGTAGCTTTCTTT
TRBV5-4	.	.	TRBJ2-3	CASSLSAGSTDTQYF	TGTGCCAGCAGCTTGTCGGCGGGGAGCACAGATACGCAGTATTTT
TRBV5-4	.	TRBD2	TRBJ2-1	CASGSGTSGNNEQFF	TGTGCCAGCGGATCCGGGACTAGCGGAAACAATGAGCAGTTCTTC
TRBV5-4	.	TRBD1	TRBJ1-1	CASSLLGQGKNTEAFF	TGTGCCAGCAGCCTATTGGGACAGGGAAAGAACACTGAAGCTTTCTTT
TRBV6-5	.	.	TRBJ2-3	CASSYSKTRTDTQYF	TGTGCCAGCAGTTACTCGAAGACTCGCACAGATACGCAGTATTTT
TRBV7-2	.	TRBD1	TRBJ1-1	CASSLLGQVPEAFF	TGTGCCAGCAGCTTATTGGGACAGGTTCCCGAAGCTTTCTTT
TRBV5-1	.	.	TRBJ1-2	CASSTQGDYGYTF	TGCGCCAGCAGCACACAGGGTGACTATGGCTACACCTTC
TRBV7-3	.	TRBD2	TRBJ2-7	CASSLGLAAPREQYF	TGTGCCAGCAGCCTAGGACTAGCGGCTCCTCGCGAGCAGTACTTC
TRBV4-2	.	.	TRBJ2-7	CASSQDPRYEQYF	TGTGCCAGCAGCCAAGATCCGCGGTACGAGCAGTACTTC
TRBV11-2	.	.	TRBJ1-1	CASSLEHLDTEAFF	TGTGCCAGCAGCTTAGAACATCTGGACACTGAAGCTTTCTTT
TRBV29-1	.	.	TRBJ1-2	CSVAIGAAYGYTF	TGCAGCGTTGCAATAGGGGCTGCCTATGGCTACACCTTC
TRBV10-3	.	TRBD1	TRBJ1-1	CAISAGTGNTEAFF	TGTGCCATCAGTGCTGGGACAGGCAACACTGAAGCTTTCTTT
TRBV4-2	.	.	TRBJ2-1	CASSLRGDRLKSSYNEQFF	TGTGCCAGCAGCCTTCGGGGGGACAGGTTAAAAAGCTCCTACAATGAGCAGTTCTTC
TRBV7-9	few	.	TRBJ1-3	CASSPDTSGNTIYF	TGTGCCAGCAGTCCGGACACTTCTGGAAACACCATATATTTT
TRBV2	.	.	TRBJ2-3	CASSDPDGDTQYF	TGTGCCAGCAGTGATCCAGATGGTGATACGCAGTATTTT
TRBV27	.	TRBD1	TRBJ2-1	CASSLRGRSYNEQFF	TGTGCCAGCAGTTTAAGGGGGCGGTCCTACAATGAGCAGTTCTTC
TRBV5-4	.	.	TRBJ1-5	CASSLDGSGPQHF	TGTGCCAGCAGCTTGGACGGCTCGGGGCCCCAGCATTTT
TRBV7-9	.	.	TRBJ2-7	CASTSSVGEQYF	TGTGCCAGCACCTCGTCGGTGGGAGAGCAGTACTTC
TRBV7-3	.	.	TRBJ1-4	CASSLRPRGLNEKLFF	TGTGCCAGCAGCTTAAGACCCCGCGGCCTAAATGAAAAACTGTTTTTT
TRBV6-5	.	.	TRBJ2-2	CASSYSLVGAELFF	TGTGCCAGCAGTTACTCGTTAGTAGGGGCTGAGCTGTTTTTT
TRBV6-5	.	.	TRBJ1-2	CASSYSAGRYGYTF	TGTGCCAGCAGTTACTCCGCAGGGCGGTATGGCTACACCTTC
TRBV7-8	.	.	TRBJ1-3	CASSLGPLRQVDTIYF	TGTGCCAGCAGCTTAGGTCCTCTAAGGCAGGTGGACACCATATATTTT
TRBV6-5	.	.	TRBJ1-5	CASSYSNTGNQPQHF	TGTGCCAGCAGTTACTCTAACACCGGCAATCAGCCCCAGCATTTT
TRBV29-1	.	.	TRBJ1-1	CSSSRADTEAFF	TGCAGCTCGAGCAGGGCGGACACTGAAGCTTTCTTT
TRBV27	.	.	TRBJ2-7	CASSPGGAYEQYF	TGTGCCAGCAGTCCTGGGGGGGCTTACGAGCAGTACTTC
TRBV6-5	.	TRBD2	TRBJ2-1	CASRIQAGGYNEQFF	TGTGCCAGCAGGATCCAAGCGGGAGGCTACAATGAGCAGTTCTTC
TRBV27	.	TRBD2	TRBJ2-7	CASSPSGLAGPGYF	TGTGCCAGCAGTCCCTCGGGACTAGCGGGACCCGGGTACTTC
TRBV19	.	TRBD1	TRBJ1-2	CASSTLDRERGYGYTF	TGTGCCAGTAGTACCCTTGACAGGGAGCGCGGCTATGGCTACACCTTC